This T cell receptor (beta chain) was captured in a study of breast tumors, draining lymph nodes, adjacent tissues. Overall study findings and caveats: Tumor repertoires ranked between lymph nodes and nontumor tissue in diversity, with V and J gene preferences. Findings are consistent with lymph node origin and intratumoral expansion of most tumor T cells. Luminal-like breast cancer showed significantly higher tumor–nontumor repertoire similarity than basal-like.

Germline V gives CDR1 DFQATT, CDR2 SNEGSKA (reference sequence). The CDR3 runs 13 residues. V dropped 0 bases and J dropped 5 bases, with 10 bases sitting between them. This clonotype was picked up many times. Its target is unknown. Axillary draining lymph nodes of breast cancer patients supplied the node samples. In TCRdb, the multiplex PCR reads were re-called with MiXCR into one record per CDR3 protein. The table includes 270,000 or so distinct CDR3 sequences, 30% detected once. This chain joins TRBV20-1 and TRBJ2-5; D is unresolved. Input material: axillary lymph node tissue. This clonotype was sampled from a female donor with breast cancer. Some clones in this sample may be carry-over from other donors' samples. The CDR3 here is CSARDTQRETQYF. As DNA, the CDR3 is TGCAGTGCTAGAGACACTCAGAGGGAGACCCAGTACTTC.